This T cell receptor (beta chain) derives from a study of T cell changes during pregnancy in multiple sclerosis. V was trimmed by 2 bases and J by 0 bases, leaving 11 bases between them. Germline-derived CDR1 and CDR2 are SEHNR and FQNEAQ (reference sequence). The CDR3 has 17 residues. Measured with immunoSEQ multiplex PCR; TCRdb has only the in-frame clones, and not every one. The table has roughly 100,000 clones, roughly nine tenths seen once. The rearrangement joins TRBV7-9 to TRBJ1-6; D is unclear. The input for sequencing was peripheral blood, taken after pregnancy. This TCR came from a female donor in good health, enrolled as a control in a pregnancy study. CDR3 residues: CASSLLTGSSYNSPLHF. The CDR3 DNA reads TGTGCCAGCAGCTTATTAACGGGGAGCTCCTATAATTCACCCCTCCACTTT. Drawing the rest from reference TRBV7-9 and TRBJ1-6, the complete variable domain is DTGVSQNPRHKITKRGQNVTFRCDPISEHNRLYWYRQTLGQGPEFLTYFQNEAQLEKSRLLSDRFSAERPKGSFSTLEIQRTEQGDSAMYLCASSLLTGSSYNSPLHFGNGTRLTVT.